Listed here are 3 T cell receptor beta chains from one sample, sequenced in a study of read filtering for tumor transcriptome and immune sequencing. From 350 to 500 ng of RNA, a library with molecular barcoded alpha/delta and beta/gamma adaptors was made. TCRdb processed the reads anew with MiXCR; each CDR3 protein has one entry. The repertoire holds 37,000 or so distinct CDR3 sequences, with 12% to 15% as singletons. Sample: a population of CD138-negative cells sorted from bone marrow. These receptors were obtained from a donor at least 40 years old with multiple myeloma.

This clonotype was seen many times. CDR3 sequence reads: CASSREIALRETQYF. As DNA, the CDR3 is TGTGCCAGCAGCCGGGAGATTGCCTTGAGAGAGACCCAGTACTTC. The gene calls are TRBV7-9 and TRBJ2-5; TRBD2 might be the D (6 bases). The germline V gene encodes CDR1 SEHNR and CDR2 FQNEAQ (reference sequence). The CDR3 totals 15 residues. V dropped 5 bases and J dropped 4 bases, with 17 bases sitting between them.

This clonotype was counted between two and nine times. The chain combines TRBV6-5 with TRBJ1-4; a possible D gene is TRBD1 (6 bases). V was pared by 5 bases and J by 0 bases, with 7 bases between. The CDR3 totals 14 residues. The germline V gene encodes CDR1 MNHEY and CDR2 SVGAGI. This CDR3 reads CASSDRSTNEKLFF. The CDR3 coding sequence is TGTGCCAGCAGTGACAGGTCAACTAATGAAAAACTGTTTTTT.

This clonotype came up a few times. This may arise from a read error, as a much more abundant clone is one base away. This chain links TRBV20-1 with TRBJ2-5; 8 bases match TRBD2. The CDR3 totals 14 residues. Germline values: CDR1 DFQATT, CDR2 SNEGSKA (reference sequence). Trimming removed 5 bases from V and 4 bases from J; junction bases left unmatched: 9. The CDR3 here is CSALAGSSRETQYF. CDR3 sequence (DNA): TGCAGTGCTCTAGCGGGCTCGTCCCGAGAGACCCAGTACTTC.